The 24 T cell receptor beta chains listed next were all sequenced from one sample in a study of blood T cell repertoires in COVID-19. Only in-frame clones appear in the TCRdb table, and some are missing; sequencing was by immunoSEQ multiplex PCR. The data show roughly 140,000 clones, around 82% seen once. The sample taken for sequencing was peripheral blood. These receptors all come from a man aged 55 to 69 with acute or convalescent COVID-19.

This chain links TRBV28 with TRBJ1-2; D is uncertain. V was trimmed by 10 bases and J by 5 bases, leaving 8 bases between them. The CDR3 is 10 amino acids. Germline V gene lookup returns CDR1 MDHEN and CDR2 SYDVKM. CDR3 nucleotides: TGTGCCACCCGGGAGTATGGCTACACCTTC. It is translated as CATREYGYTF.

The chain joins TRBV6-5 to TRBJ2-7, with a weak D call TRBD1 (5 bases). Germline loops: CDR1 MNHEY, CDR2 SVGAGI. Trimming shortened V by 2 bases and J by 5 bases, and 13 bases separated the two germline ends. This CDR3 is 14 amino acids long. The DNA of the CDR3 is TGTGCCAGCAGTTACGGGGCAGGGATCAACGAGCAGTACTTC. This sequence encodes CASSYGAGINEQYF.

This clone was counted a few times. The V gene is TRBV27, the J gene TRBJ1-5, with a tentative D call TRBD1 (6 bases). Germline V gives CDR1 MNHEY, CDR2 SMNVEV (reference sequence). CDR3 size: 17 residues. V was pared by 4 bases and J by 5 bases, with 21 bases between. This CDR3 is CASSSRTESGSHQPQHF. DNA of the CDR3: TGTGCCAGCAGTTCGCGGACAGAATCCGGGTCTCATCAGCCCCAGCATTTT.

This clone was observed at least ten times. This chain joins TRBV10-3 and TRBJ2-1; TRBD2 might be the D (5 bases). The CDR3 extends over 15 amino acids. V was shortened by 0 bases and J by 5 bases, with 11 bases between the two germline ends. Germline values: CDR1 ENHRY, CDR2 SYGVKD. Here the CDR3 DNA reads TGTGCCATCAGTGAGTCGACGGGAATTGACAATGAGCAGTTCTTC. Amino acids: CAISESTGIDNEQFF.

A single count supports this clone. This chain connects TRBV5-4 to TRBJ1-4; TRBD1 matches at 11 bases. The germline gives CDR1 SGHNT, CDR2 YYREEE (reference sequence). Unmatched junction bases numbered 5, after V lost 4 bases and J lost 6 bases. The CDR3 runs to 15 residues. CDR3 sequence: CASSRGQGVDEKLFF. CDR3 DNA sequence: TGTGCCAGCAGCCGGGGACAGGGGGTGGATGAAAAACTGTTTTTT.

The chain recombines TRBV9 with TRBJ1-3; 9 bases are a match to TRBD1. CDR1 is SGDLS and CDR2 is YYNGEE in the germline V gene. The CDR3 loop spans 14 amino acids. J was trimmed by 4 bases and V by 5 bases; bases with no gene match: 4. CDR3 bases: TGTGCCAGCAGAGGGACAGGGCAAGGAAACACCATATATTTT. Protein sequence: CASRGTGQGNTIYF.

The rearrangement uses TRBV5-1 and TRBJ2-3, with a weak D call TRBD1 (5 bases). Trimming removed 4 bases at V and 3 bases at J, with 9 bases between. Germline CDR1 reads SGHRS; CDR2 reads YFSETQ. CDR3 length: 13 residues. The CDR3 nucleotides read TGCGCCAGCAGCGGGCAGGGTACAGATACGCAGTATTTT. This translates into CASSGQGTDTQYF.

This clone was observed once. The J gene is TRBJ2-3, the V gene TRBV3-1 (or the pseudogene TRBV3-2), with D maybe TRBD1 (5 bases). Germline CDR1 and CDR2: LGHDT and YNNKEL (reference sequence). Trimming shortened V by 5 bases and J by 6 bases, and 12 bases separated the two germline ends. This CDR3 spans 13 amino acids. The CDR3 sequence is CASSFPPGDTQYF. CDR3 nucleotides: TGTGCCAGCAGCTTCCCCCCAGGGGATACGCAGTATTTT.

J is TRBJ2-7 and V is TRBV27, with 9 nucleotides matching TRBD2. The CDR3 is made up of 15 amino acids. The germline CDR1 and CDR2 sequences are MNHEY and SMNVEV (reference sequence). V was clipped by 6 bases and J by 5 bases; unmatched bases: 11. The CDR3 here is CASSRKAGGRDEQYF. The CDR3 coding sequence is TGTGCCAGCAGCCGAAAAGCGGGAGGTAGAGACGAGCAGTACTTC.

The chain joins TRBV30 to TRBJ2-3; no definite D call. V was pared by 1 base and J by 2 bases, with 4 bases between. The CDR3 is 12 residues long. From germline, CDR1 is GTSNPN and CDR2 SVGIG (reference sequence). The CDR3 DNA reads TGTGCCTGGAGTGGACTCACAGATACGCAGTATTTT. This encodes CAWSGLTDTQYF.

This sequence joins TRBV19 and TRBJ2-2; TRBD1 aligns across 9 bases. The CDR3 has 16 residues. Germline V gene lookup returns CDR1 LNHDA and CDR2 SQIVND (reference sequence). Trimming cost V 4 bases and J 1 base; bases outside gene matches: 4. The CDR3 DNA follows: TGTGCCAGTAGTAAAGGGACAGGGAGGAACACCGGGGAGCTGTTTTTT. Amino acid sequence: CASSKGTGRNTGELFF.

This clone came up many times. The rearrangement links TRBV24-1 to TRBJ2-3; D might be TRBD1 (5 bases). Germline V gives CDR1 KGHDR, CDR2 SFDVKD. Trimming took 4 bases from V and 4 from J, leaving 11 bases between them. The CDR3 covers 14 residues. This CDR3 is CATSDLRVPDTQYF. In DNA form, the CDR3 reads TGTGCCACCAGTGACCTCAGGGTCCCAGATACGCAGTATTTT.

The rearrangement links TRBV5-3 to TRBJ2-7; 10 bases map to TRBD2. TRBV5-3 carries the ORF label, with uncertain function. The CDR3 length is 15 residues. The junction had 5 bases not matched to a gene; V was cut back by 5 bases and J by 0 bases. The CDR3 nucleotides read TGTGCCAGAAGACGGACTAGCGGTAGCTCCTACGAGCAGTACTTC. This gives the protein CARRRTSGSSYEQYF.

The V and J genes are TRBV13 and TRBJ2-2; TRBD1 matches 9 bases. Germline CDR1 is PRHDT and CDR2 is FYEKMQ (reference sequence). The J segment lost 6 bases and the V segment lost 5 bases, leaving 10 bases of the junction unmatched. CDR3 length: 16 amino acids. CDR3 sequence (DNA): TGTGCCAGCAGCCCCGCGCGGGACAGGGCTTCCGGGGAGCTGTTTTTT. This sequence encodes CASSPARDRASGELFF.

The CDR3: CASSMPTGLDGYTF. In DNA form, the CDR3 reads TGCGCCAGCAGCATGCCGACAGGGCTGGATGGCTACACCTTC. The rearrangement links TRBV5-1 to TRBJ1-2, with 7 positions matching TRBD1. The CDR3 is 14 amino acids. The J segment lost 6 bases and the V segment lost 4 bases, leaving 9 bases of the junction unmatched. The germline V gene has CDR1 SGHRS and CDR2 YFSETQ.

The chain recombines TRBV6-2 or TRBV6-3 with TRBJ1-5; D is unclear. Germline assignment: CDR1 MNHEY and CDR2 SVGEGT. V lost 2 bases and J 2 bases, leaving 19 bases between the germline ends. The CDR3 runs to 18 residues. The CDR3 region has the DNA TGTGCCAGCAGTTACAACAGATCGTCCTTGATAGGCAATCAGCCCCAGCATTTT. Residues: CASSYNRSSLIGNQPQHF.

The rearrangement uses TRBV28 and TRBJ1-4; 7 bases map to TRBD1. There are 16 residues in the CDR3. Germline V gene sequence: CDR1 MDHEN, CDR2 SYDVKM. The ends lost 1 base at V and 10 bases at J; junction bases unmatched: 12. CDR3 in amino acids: CASSLFGAGGLAKLFF. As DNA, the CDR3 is TGTGCCAGCAGTTTATTTGGCGCAGGGGGGTTGGCAAAACTGTTTTTT.

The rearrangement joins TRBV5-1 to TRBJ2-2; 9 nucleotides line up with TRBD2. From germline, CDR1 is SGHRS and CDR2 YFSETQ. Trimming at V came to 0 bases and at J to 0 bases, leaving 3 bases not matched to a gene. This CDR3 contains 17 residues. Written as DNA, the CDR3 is TGCGCCAGCAGCTTGGGAGTAGCGGGAGCGAACACCGGGGAGCTGTTTTTT. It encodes CASSLGVAGANTGELFF.

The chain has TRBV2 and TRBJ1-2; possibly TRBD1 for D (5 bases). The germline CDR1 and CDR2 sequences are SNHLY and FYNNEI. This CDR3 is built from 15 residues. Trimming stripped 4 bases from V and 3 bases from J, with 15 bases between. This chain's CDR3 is CASSGDTRGDYGYTF. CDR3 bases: TGTGCCAGCAGTGGTGACACCCGGGGGGACTATGGCTACACCTTC.

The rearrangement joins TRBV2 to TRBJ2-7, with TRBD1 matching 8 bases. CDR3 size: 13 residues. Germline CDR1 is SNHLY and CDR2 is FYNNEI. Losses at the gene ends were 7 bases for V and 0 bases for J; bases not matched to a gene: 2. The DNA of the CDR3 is TGTGCCAGCAACGGACAGGGCTCCTACGAGCAGTACTTC. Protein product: CASNGQGSYEQYF.

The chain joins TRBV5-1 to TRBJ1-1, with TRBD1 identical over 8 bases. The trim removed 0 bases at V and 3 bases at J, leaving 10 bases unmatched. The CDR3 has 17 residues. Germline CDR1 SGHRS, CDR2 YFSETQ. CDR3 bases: TGCGCCAGCAGCTTGGGGCACAAACAGGGGGTTGACACTGAAGCTTTCTTT. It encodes CASSLGHKQGVDTEAFF. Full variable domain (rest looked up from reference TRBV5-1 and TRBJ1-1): KAGVTQTPRYLIKTRGQQVTLSCSPISGHRSVSWYQQTPGQGLQFLFEYFSETQRNKGNFPGRFSGRQFSNSRSEMNVSTLELGDSALYLCASSLGHKQGVDTEAFFGQGTRLTVV.

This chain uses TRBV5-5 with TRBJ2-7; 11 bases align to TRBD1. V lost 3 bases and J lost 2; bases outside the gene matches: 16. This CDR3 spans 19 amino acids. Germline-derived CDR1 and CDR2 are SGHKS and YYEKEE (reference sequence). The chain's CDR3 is CASSWGTGGKRGQTYEQYF. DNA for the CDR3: TGTGCCAGCAGCTGGGGGACAGGGGGAAAAAGAGGCCAGACCTACGAGCAGTACTTC.

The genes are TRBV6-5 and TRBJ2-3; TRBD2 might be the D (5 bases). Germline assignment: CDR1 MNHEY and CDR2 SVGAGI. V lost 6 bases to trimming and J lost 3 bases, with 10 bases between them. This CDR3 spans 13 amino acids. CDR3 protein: CASSPPGTDTQYF. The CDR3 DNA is TGTGCCAGCAGCCCCCCGGGAACAGATACGCAGTATTTT.

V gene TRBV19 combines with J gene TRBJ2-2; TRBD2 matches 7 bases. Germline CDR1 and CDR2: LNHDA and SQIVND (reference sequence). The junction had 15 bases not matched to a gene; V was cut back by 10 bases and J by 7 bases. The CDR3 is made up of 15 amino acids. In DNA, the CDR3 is TGTGCCAAGTATCGGGCGGGAGTAATAGGCGGGGAGCTGTTTTTT. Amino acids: CAKYRAGVIGGELFF.